This TCR beta chain was sequenced during a study of beta chain features in type 1 diabetes listed by TCRdb under 2018. Context from the whole study: Mean age, gender distribution, total cell number and subset yield did not differ between patients and healthy donors. Across all samples, fewer than 130 million sorted cells were examined, and cell number per subset correlated strongly with RNA yield. The study compared the TCRB repertoires of sorted circulating CD4+ T cell subsets in recently diagnosed type 1 diabetes patients with those in matched healthy donors. Naive and central memory subsets were obtained from all 30 or so donors, but regulatory and stem cell-like memory subsets were isolated from only 8 patients and roughly 8 healthy donors. Study-wide findings and limitations: In all four CD4+ subsets, TCRB CDR3 length was moderately but significantly shorter in type 1 diabetes patients. Fewer insertions and more nucleotide deletions at VDJ recombination sites were observed in patients with type 1 diabetes, implying thymic rearrangement abnormalities. Sequencing cDNA rather than genomic DNA could over-represent highly expressing activated cells, although activation and CD3 levels did not differ between groups. Shorter templates might have been favored by PCR, but patient and control samples were amplified and corrected together, so both groups would have been affected equally by any skew. Only small numbers of individuals were included in the HLA sub-analyses, which left unresolved whether HLA type had any influence on TCRB rearrangement. Naive, central memory and regulatory TCRB repertoires appeared more similar among patients than among healthy donors.

Worth noting for this clone: This clone's antigen is unknown. Nothing much larger sits one base from this clone, and base qualities are not available.

The CDR3 goes from the cysteine to the phenylalanine over 17 residues. Of the read, only the CDR3 DNA is kept; its 51 bases are in frame from base 1. CDR1 and CDR2 were assigned from the germline V gene as SGHAT and FQNNGV. V is cut back by 2 bases and J by 2 bases, with 4 bases in the junction unmatched. A single peripheral blood draw of approximately 0.11 L on average was collected from each donor into heparinised tubes. Using a panel that included CD45RO, CCR7, CD25, CD127, CD95 and CD27, naive, central memory, regulatory and stem cell-like memory CD4+ T cells were sorted on a BD FACSAria II. Purity was above 98% for every sorted population. Right away, PBMCs were isolated by Lymphoprep density gradient centrifugation and were stained directly, with no culture step. To minimize batch effects, samples were stained and sorted in pairs, one healthy donor with one patient per experiment. All of the isolated RNA was reverse transcribed with the High Capacity cDNA Reverse Transcription Kit, so expressed TCRB transcripts were sequenced. Deep immunoSEQ sequencing was performed on naive, central memory and regulatory T cell samples, with an average of about 3.6 million total reads per sample. Sorted cells were lysed in RLT buffer, and RNA was extracted using DNase-treated RNeasy Micro or Mini kits according to cell number. To prevent cross-contamination, every cell subset was processed on its own, while patient and healthy donor samples were processed together. TCRB sequences were amplified from cDNA with the immunoSEQ multiplex PCR, producing 87-bp fragments spanning the CDR3 region. The amplicons were sequenced using the Illumina HiSeq platform. On the authors' methods: PCR bias was computationally corrected using synthetic template baselines, reads within Hamming distance 2 were collapsed, and singletons that could not be merged were discarded. Reads were aligned to IMGT to assign V, D and J genes, CDR3 length, and insertions or deletions at six rearrangement sites. Within each subset, clonotype counts were normalized to sorted cell number, and only after that were true diversity and Gini coefficients computed with the tcR R package. Repertoire sharing was quantified using the overlap coefficient calculated on TCRB nucleotide sequences. TCRdb re-hosts the immuneACCESS table, in-frame sequences only. Its copies lack some clones; in the studies checked, an unresolved V gene accounts for under half of them, and the cause for the rest is not known. D and trimming come from the DNA, and the V and J calls and clone size come from that table. Recorded for this sample are about 170,000 clones; about 7.8% of them occurred a single time. The ten top clones hold around 0.94% of the sample.

Sequenced sample: central memory CD4+ T cells from blood. The rearrangement combines TRBV11-2 with TRBJ2-3, with TRBD2 identical over 13 junction bases. This sequence originates from a woman aged 40 to 50 with type 1 diabetes. The CDR3 protein: CASSLRLAGGSTDTQYF. The sequenced DNA: TGTGCCAGCAGCTTACGACTAGCGGGGGGCTCCACAGATACGCAGTATTTT.